What follows are 9 T cell receptor beta chains derived from one specimen sequenced in a study of blood T cells in healthy people across ages. For the second PCR, which ran for about 6 to 11 cycles, a sample-barcoded 5' primer and a J-beta primer mix were used. TCRdb passed the 5' RACE reads through MiXCR, listing each CDR3 protein once. The sample consists of 760,000 or so distinct CDR3 sequences, 20% to 25% of them appearing once. This sample was shared with a second study, whose subject was T cells of mothers and their children.

Sequencing input: blood. These receptors originate from a boy under 18 in good health.

V is TRBV19 and J is TRBJ1-2; no clear D. Per germline, CDR1 LNHDA and CDR2 SQIVND (reference sequence). Deletions cut 3 bases from V and 2 bases from J, with 10 bases between. This CDR3 is built from 14 residues. This CDR3 is CASSIGLLNYGYTF. CDR3 DNA: TGTGCCAGTAGTATCGGACTGCTGAACTATGGCTACACCTTC.

The chain employs TRBV12-3 or TRBV12-4 and TRBJ1-5; 9 positions match TRBD1. V shed 5 bases, J shed 6 bases, and the junction held 5 bases outside the gene matches. The CDR3 runs to 14 residues. The CDR3, as DNA: TGTGCCAGCAGTCGGACAGGGGTGGCTCAGCCCCAGCATTTT. Its translation is CASSRTGVAQPQHF.

There are a few counts of this clonotype. This rearrangement joins TRBV7-2 to TRBJ1-3; D gene ambiguous. This CDR3 region has 15 residues. Trimming removed 0 bases at V and 0 bases at J, with 6 bases between. Germline values: CDR1 SGHTA, CDR2 FQGNSA. The CDR3 is CASSLAGNSGNTIYF. The CDR3 DNA follows: TGTGCCAGCAGCTTAGCCGGGAACTCTGGAAACACCATATATTTT.

This chain connects TRBV29-1 to TRBJ2-7, with 7 positions matching TRBD1. Trimming removed 4 bases from V and 2 bases from J; junction bases left unmatched: 8. Germline assignment: CDR1 SQVTM and CDR2 ANQGSEA. This CDR3 region has 14 residues. The CDR3 spells CSVASDRQPYEQYF. The CDR3 bases are TGCAGCGTTGCTTCGGACAGGCAGCCCTACGAGCAGTACTTC.

This clonotype has a handful of counts. The chain has TRBV6-1 and TRBJ2-1, with TRBD1 identical over 8 bases. CDR1 is MNHNS and CDR2 is SASEGT in the germline V gene. The CDR3 contains 13 residues. The V and J ends lost 6 bases and 6 bases, in that order; junction bases with no gene match: 4. The CDR3 loop is CASRSGGFNEQFF. CDR3 DNA sequence: TGTGCCAGCAGATCAGGGGGCTTCAATGAGCAGTTCTTC.

The rearrangement uses TRBV27 and TRBJ2-7; TRBD2 aligns across 7 bases. This CDR3 region has 14 residues. Germline trimming cut 6 bases from V and 5 bases from J; bases unmatched to any gene: 10. Per the germline V gene, CDR1 is MNHEY and CDR2 is SMNVEV (reference sequence). The CDR3 region has the DNA TGTGCCAGCAGCCACCCCGGACTAGGACACGAGCAGTACTTC. This codes for CASSHPGLGHEQYF.

The rearrangement links TRBV18 to TRBJ2-3; no firm D call. CDR3 length: 16 residues. Germline values: CDR1 KGHSH, CDR2 LQKENI. The V gene lost 3 bases and the J gene lost 1 base, with 14 bases spanning the gap. Here the CDR3 reads CASSPNWADGTDTQYF. CDR3 bases: TGTGCCAGCTCACCCAACTGGGCCGACGGCACAGATACGCAGTATTTT.

This clonotype turned up a few times. The chain joins TRBV29-1 to TRBJ2-5, with TRBD1 matching over 7 bases. Germline loops: CDR1 SQVTM, CDR2 ANQGSEA. J gave up 2 bases and V 5 bases, and 5 bases lay outside the gene matches. The CDR3 totals 13 residues. The CDR3 sequence: CSVHYRGQETQYF. The CDR3 nucleotides are TGCAGCGTTCATTACAGGGGACAAGAGACCCAGTACTTC.

This clonotype showed up many times. CDR3 protein: CASSSRGYEQYF. CDR3 in DNA: TGTGCCAGCAGTTCGAGAGGATACGAGCAGTACTTC. The chain uses TRBV7-9 and TRBJ2-7; no reliable D call. CDR1 is SEHNR, CDR2 FQNEAQ, per germline (reference sequence). The CDR3 contains 12 residues. Trimming removed 6 bases at V and 4 bases at J, with 10 bases between. Supplemented by reference TRBV7-9 and TRBJ2-7, the full variable domain reads DTGVSQNPRHKITKRGQNVTFRCDPISEHNRLYWYRQTLGQGPEFLTYFQNEAQLEKSRLLSDRFSAERPKGSFSTLEIQRTEQGDSAMYLCASSSRGYEQYFGPGTRLTVT.